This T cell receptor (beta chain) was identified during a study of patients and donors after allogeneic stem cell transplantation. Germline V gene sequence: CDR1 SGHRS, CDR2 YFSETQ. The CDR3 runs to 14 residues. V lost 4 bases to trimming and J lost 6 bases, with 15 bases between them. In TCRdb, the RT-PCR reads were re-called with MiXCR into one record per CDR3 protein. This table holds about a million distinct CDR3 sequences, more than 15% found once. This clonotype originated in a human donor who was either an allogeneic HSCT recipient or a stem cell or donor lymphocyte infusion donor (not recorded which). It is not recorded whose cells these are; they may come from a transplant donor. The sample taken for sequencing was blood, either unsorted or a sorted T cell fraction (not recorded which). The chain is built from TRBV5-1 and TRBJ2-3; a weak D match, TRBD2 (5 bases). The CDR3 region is CASSPRDPKDTQYF. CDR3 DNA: TGCGCCAGCAGCCCTCGGGATCCGAAGGATACGCAGTATTTT.